These 9 T cell receptor beta chains originate from one sample sequenced in a study of T cell responses to AZD1222 COVID-19 vaccine. Profiling relied on immunoSEQ multiplex PCR, and the TCRdb table lists in-frame clones only, not all of them. The sample consists of around 110,000 clones, around 94% of them appearing once. Source: peripheral blood, taken on day 0 of AZD1222 vaccination. These receptors were obtained from an adult in good health.

The gene calls are TRBV11-2 and TRBJ2-5; tentatively, D is TRBD2 (6 bases). The V gene's germline CDR1 is SGHAT and CDR2 FQNNGV. Trimming left V 3 bases short and J 5 bases short, with 16 bases between. This CDR3 has 15 amino acids. As DNA, the CDR3 is TGTGCCAGCAGCTTGCGGGGCCTAACGGAGGAGACCCAGTACTTC. Encoded protein: CASSLRGLTEETQYF. Supplemented by reference TRBV11-2 and TRBJ2-5, the full variable domain reads EAGVAQSPRYKIIEKRQSVAFWCNPISGHATLYWYQQILGQGPKLLIQFQNNGVVDDSQLPKDRFSAERLKGVDSTLKIQPAKLEDSAVYLCASSLRGLTEETQYFGPGTRLLVL.

The V call is TRBV30, the J call TRBJ1-1; TRBD1 matches at 8 bases. Germline V gene data show CDR1 as GTSNPN and CDR2 as SVGIG (reference sequence). With 5 bases clipped from V and 1 base from J, the junction kept 0 bases outside the gene matches. The CDR3 is 12 amino acids. CDR3 nucleotides: TGTGCCTGGGACAGGGGGAACACTGAAGCTTTCTTT. The encoded protein is CAWDRGNTEAFF.

This clone was recorded once. The V and J genes are TRBV7-2 and TRBJ2-2; 8 bases are shared with TRBD2. V lost 3 bases and J lost 7; bases outside the gene matches: 10. The CDR3 loop spans 16 amino acids. CDR1 is SGHTA and CDR2 is FQGNSA in the germline V gene. This CDR3 reads CASSLSGTRLYGELFF. In DNA form, the CDR3 reads TGTGCCAGCAGCTTGTCGGGGACTAGATTATACGGGGAGCTGTTTTTT.

J is TRBJ2-5 and V is TRBV7-3; D may be TRBD2 (5 bases). This CDR3 comprises 15 residues. Trimming took 0 bases from V and 0 from J, leaving 8 bases between them. The germline V gene has CDR1 SGHTA and CDR2 FQGTGA. CDR3 sequence: CASSLTPGNQETQYF. DNA for the CDR3: TGTGCCAGCAGCTTAACTCCGGGGAACCAAGAGACCCAGTACTTC.

This chain joins TRBV12-3 or TRBV12-4 and TRBJ1-6; D gene ambiguous. V lost 4 bases and J 9 bases, leaving 7 bases between the germline ends. This CDR3 is 12 amino acids long. The CDR3 DNA sequence: TGTGCCAGCAGTTCGCGTAGTTCACCCCTCCACTTT. Translating gives CASSSRSSPLHF.

This clone was counted at least ten times. The CDR3 sequence is CASSDGTDRGNEQFF. The CDR3 DNA reads as TGTGCCAGCAGTGACGGGACTGATCGGGGGAATGAGCAGTTCTTC. The chain carries TRBV6-4 and TRBJ2-1, with D possibly being TRBD2 (6 bases). V lost 2 bases to trimming and J lost 7 bases, with 15 bases between them. CDR1 and CDR2 (germline): MRHNA, SNTAGT. This CDR3 region has 15 residues.

The chain has TRBV6-5 and TRBJ1-3; D gene uncertain. The V gene's germline CDR1 is MNHEY and CDR2 SVGAGI. CDR3 length: 15 residues. V lost 7 bases, J lost 0 bases, and 13 bases lay in between. The CDR3 DNA reads as TGTGCCAGCACCCCTGACACAAACTCTGGAAACACCATATATTTT. Translated: CASTPDTNSGNTIYF.

The chain couples TRBV5-6 to TRBJ2-7; no firm D call. The V gene lost 3 bases and the J gene lost 0 bases, with 10 bases spanning the gap. CDR1 and CDR2 from the germline V gene are SGHDT and YYEEEE. The CDR3 length is 14 residues. CDR3 in amino acids: CASSWAASSYEQYV. The CDR3 bases are TGTGCCAGCAGCTGGGCCGCGAGCTCCTACGAGCAGTACGTC.

This rearrangement joins TRBV15 to TRBJ2-3; 10 nucleotides line up with TRBD2. Germline values: CDR1 LNHNV, CDR2 YYDKDF (reference sequence). With V trimmed by 5 bases and J by 1 base, 6 bases remained unmatched. The CDR3 has 16 residues. This chain's CDR3 is CATSRRLAGGTDTQYF. Here the CDR3 DNA reads TGTGCCACCAGCCGACGACTAGCGGGTGGCACAGATACGCAGTATTTT.